This record concerns one T cell receptor (beta chain) sequence. TCRdb fed the RT-PCR reads into MiXCR, producing one record per CDR3 protein. The sample includes roughly 620,000 distinct CDR3 sequences, approximately 10% of them seen just once. The V segment lost 4 bases and the J segment 4 bases; nucleotides outside the gene matches: 8. Germline assignment: CDR1 SGHTA and CDR2 FQGNSA. There are 15 residues in the CDR3. The entry originates in a study of response to subunit inactivated influenza vaccine. This sample also belongs to another study, concerning T cells expressing NK-cell markers. This second study says: The authors made TCR beta cDNA libraries by 5'RACE template switching. This switching added a universal primer site and UMIs.

The chain recombines TRBV7-2 with TRBJ2-5, with 8 bases fitting TRBD2. Material: PBMCs from blood, obtained on the day of vaccination. The receptor comes from a man aged 50 to 60 who received an inactivated influenza vaccine. For the CDR3, the DNA is TGTGCCAGCAGCTGGGCCGGGACTAGGGGAGAGACCCAGTACTTC. Amino acid sequence: CASSWAGTRGETQYF.